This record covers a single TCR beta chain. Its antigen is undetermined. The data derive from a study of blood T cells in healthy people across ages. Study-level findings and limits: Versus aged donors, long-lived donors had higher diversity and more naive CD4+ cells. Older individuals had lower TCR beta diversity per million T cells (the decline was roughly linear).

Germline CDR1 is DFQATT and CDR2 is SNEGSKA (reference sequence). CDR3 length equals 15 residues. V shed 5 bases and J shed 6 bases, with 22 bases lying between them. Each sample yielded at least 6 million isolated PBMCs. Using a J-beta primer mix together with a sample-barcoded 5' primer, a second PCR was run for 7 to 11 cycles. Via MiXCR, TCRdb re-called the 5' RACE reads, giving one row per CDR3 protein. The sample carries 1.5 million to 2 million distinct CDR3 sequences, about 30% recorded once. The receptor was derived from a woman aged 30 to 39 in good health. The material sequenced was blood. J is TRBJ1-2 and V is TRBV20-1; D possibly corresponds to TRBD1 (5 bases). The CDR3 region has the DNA TGCAGTGCTTGGCTAGAGGAACGGGGCGCTAATGGCTACACCTTC. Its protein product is CSAWLEERGANGYTF.